The 24 T cell receptor beta chains below all came from one sample that was sequenced in a study of blood T cells in healthy people across ages. With a J-beta primer mix and a sample-barcoded 5' primer, a second PCR ran 7 to 11 cycles. TCRdb re-analysed the 5' RACE reads in MiXCR, keeping a single row per CDR3 protein. The profile shows approximately 1,700,000 distinct CDR3 sequences, approximately 39% of them singletons. The sequencing sample was made of blood. These receptors all come from a human donor in good health.

This rearrangement joins TRBV5-1 to TRBJ2-6, with D possibly being TRBD2 (5 bases). Looked up from germline, CDR1 is SGHRS and CDR2 is YFSETQ. The germline V and J ends were trimmed by 1 base and 0 bases, with 11 bases remaining between them. The CDR3 is 17 amino acids. The CDR3 DNA reads as TGCGCCAGCAGCTTGTACGGGGTCCACTCTGGGGCCAACGTCCTGACTTTC. Its translation: CASSLYGVHSGANVLTF. The whole variable domain, filled in from reference TRBV5-1 and TRBJ2-6, reads KAGVTQTPRYLIKTRGQQVTLSCSPISGHRSVSWYQQTPGQGLQFLFEYFSETQRNKGNFPGRFSGRQFSNSRSEMNVSTLELGDSALYLCASSLYGVHSGANVLTFGAGSRLTVL.

The chain carries TRBV4-1 and TRBJ1-1; tentative D call: TRBD1 (6 bases). The CDR3 extends over 15 amino acids. Trimming took off 4 bases at V and 5 bases at J, with 17 bases between the two ends. The germline CDR1 and CDR2 sequences are MGHRA and YSYEKL. DNA of the CDR3: TGCGCCAGCAGCCTCGAGGGGGGGGGATGGACTGAAGCTTTCTTT. Protein sequence: CASSLEGGGWTEAFF.

Regarding this clonotype: This sequence may be a read error, since a much larger clone differs from it by one base. This chain uses TRBV7-3 with TRBJ2-5; D unclear. This CDR3 is 13 amino acids long. Per germline, CDR1 SGHTA and CDR2 FQGTGA. The V and J ends lost 2 bases and 11 bases respectively, with 15 bases between them. In DNA form, the CDR3 reads TGTGCCAGCAGCTTACTACGTCACACGGAGCAGTACTTC. The encoded protein is CASSLLRHTEQYF.

In this sample, this clonotype turned up many times. This rearrangement joins TRBV20-1 to TRBJ2-1; D is undetermined. Trimming stripped 0 bases from V and 4 bases from J, with 7 bases between. Germline V gives CDR1 DFQATT, CDR2 SNEGSKA (reference sequence). The CDR3 runs 13 residues. The CDR3 here is CSARESSYNEQFF. DNA of the CDR3: TGCAGTGCTAGAGAATCTTCTTACAATGAGCAGTTCTTC.

This chain joins TRBV7-9 and TRBJ1-2; D unclear. Germline V gene sequence: CDR1 SEHNR, CDR2 FQNEAQ (reference sequence). Trimming removed 5 bases from V and 7 bases from J, with 14 bases in between. The CDR3 consists of 13 residues. CDR3 loop: CASSPRGYGGYTF. The CDR3 coding sequence is TGTGCCAGCAGCCCCCGGGGTTATGGTGGCTACACCTTC.

This rearrangement joins TRBV12-3 or TRBV12-4 to TRBJ1-1; TRBD1 aligns across 9 bases. The CDR3 sequence is 13 residues long. The V segment lost 6 bases and the J segment 5 bases; nucleotides outside the gene matches: 4. The CDR3: CASRGTGRTEAFF. The CDR3, as DNA: TGTGCCAGCAGGGGGACAGGGCGGACTGAAGCTTTCTTT.

The rearrangement joins TRBV6-2 or TRBV6-3 to TRBJ1-6; possible D gene TRBD1, 6 bases. The CDR3 is made up of 18 amino acids. Germline CDR1 MNHEY, CDR2 SVGEGT. Trimming pared 7 bases from V and 3 bases from J, leaving 22 bases between. CDR3 protein: CASTRSPRTDGYNSPLHF. The DNA of the CDR3 is TGTGCCAGCACTCGCTCCCCTCGGACAGACGGCTATAATTCACCCCTCCACTTT.

This clonotype was counted between two and nine times. The J gene is TRBJ2-3, the V gene TRBV7-9, with 8 bases that match TRBD2. Unmatched junction bases numbered 7, after V lost 5 bases and J lost 9 bases. The CDR3 has 13 amino acids. CDR1 and CDR2 (germline): SEHNR, FQNEAQ (reference sequence). The chain's CDR3 is CASSPWTSLTQYF. CDR3 bases: TGTGCCAGCAGCCCCTGGACTAGCTTAACGCAGTATTTT.

This clonotype was seen only a few times. The chain employs TRBV5-1 and TRBJ1-2; D is perhaps TRBD1 (6 bases). Germline V gene data show CDR1 as SGHRS and CDR2 as YFSETQ. Trimming shortened V by 2 bases and J by 8 bases, and 16 bases separated the two germline ends. The CDR3 extends over 14 amino acids. The CDR3 bases are TGCGCCAGCAGCTTAGACGACAGGACCTACGGCTACACCTTC. Protein product: CASSLDDRTYGYTF.

The genes are TRBV5-1 and TRBJ2-7; possible D gene TRBD1, 7 bases. In germline, CDR1 is SGHRS, CDR2 YFSETQ. V was cut by 3 bases and J by 3 bases, with 13 bases left in between. The CDR3 sequence is 14 residues long. The CDR3 is CASSSTGRIYEQYF. The CDR3 DNA sequence: TGCGCCAGCAGCTCGACAGGGAGGATCTACGAGCAGTACTTC.

The table lists this clonotype with a few counts. This chain links TRBV4-3 with TRBJ1-2; the D is unclear. Per the germline V gene, CDR1 is LGHNA and CDR2 is YSLEER. This CDR3 has 14 residues. Deletions cut 3 bases from V and 0 bases from J, with 8 bases between. CDR3: CASSHAAANYGYTF. The DNA for the CDR3 is TGCGCCAGCAGCCATGCCGCCGCTAACTATGGCTACACCTTC.

This clonotype showed up just a few times. The rearrangement links TRBV28 to TRBJ2-7; D gene uncertain. The germline gives CDR1 MDHEN, CDR2 SYDVKM. Deletions cut 6 bases from V and 1 base from J, with 16 bases between. This CDR3 region has 15 residues. The CDR3 DNA follows: TGTGCCAGCAGCGGACCACTGAGCCCATCCTACGAGCAGTACTTC. It codes for CASSGPLSPSYEQYF.

V gene TRBV7-9 combines with J gene TRBJ2-5; 7 bases fit TRBD1. The CDR3 runs to 15 residues. CDR1 and CDR2 (germline): SEHNR, FQNEAQ (reference sequence). With V trimmed by 5 bases and J by 5 bases, 11 bases remained unmatched. This CDR3 is CASSGQQGSGETQYF. The DNA for the CDR3 is TGTGCCAGCAGCGGACAACAGGGGTCGGGGGAGACCCAGTACTTC. The full variable domain, its missing parts supplied by reference TRBV7-9 and TRBJ2-5, is DTGVSQNPRHKITKRGQNVTFRCDPISEHNRLYWYRQTLGQGPEFLTYFQNEAQLEKSRLLSDRFSAERPKGSFSTLEIQRTEQGDSAMYLCASSGQQGSGETQYFGPGTRLLVL.

This clonotype occurred a few times. The V gene is TRBV2, the J gene TRBJ2-7, with a weak D call TRBD2 (5 bases). Germline V gene data show CDR1 as SNHLY and CDR2 as FYNNEI. This CDR3 region has 14 residues. V lost 8 bases, J lost 1 base, and 15 bases lay in between. The CDR3, as DNA: TGTGCCAGCGTTAGCGCAGGAGAATCCTACGAGCAGTACTTC. This encodes CASVSAGESYEQYF.

The rearrangement uses TRBV20-1 and TRBJ1-5; no reliable D call. The V gene's germline CDR1 is DFQATT and CDR2 SNEGSKA (reference sequence). V was pared by 2 bases and J by 6 bases, with 11 bases between. The CDR3 contains 13 residues. The CDR3 reads CSARSGASQPQHF. CDR3 DNA: TGCAGTGCTAGAAGCGGCGCTAGTCAGCCCCAGCATTTT.

This clonotype was recorded at least ten times. V usage is TRBV7-3 and J usage is TRBJ2-3; 7 nucleotides match TRBD1. Trimming cost V 5 bases and J 2 bases; bases outside gene matches: 7. Per the germline V gene, CDR1 is SGHTA and CDR2 is FQGTGA. This CDR3 is 15 amino acids long. In DNA form, the CDR3 reads TGTGCCAGCAGCCCACGGGACAGAAACACAGATACGCAGTATTTT. Translation: CASSPRDRNTDTQYF.

J is TRBJ1-2 and V is TRBV12-3 or TRBV12-4; weak D call: TRBD1 (5 bases). CDR3 size: 11 residues. The germline V and J ends were trimmed by 4 bases and 9 bases, with 9 bases remaining between them. In DNA, the CDR3 is TGTGCCAGCAGTTCCTACAGGAGCTACACCTTC. Amino acids: CASSSYRSYTF.

The chain uses TRBV24-1 and TRBJ2-2, with D possibly called TRBD1 or TRBD2 (5 bases each). Trimming left V 9 bases short and J 5 bases short, with 21 bases between. CDR1 is KGHDR and CDR2 is SFDVKD in the germline V gene. This CDR3 has 16 residues. CDR3 nucleotide sequence: TGTGCCACCTCGGTAACAGGCGATTGGGGGACCGGGGAGCTGTTTTTT. Amino acids: CATSVTGDWGTGELFF.

This clonotype appeared a single time. This rearrangement joins TRBV7-9 to TRBJ2-4; TRBD1 matches at 7 bases. V trimming: 1 base; J trimming: 13 bases; junction bases outside the gene matches: 13. The CDR3 sequence is 15 residues long. Germline assignment: CDR1 SEHNR and CDR2 FQNEAQ (reference sequence). The CDR3 here is CASSLGNRGSYQQYF. The CDR3 DNA reads TGTGCCAGCAGCTTAGGGAACAGGGGATCCTACCAGCAGTACTTC.

The table lists this clonotype with many counts. The V gene is TRBV20-1, the J gene TRBJ2-7; TRBD1 matches 7 bases. The CDR3 length is 14 residues. V dropped 3 bases and J dropped 1; count of bases not matched to a gene: 6. The germline V gene encodes CDR1 DFQATT and CDR2 SNEGSKA (reference sequence). The CDR3 region is CSASHRGQSYEQYF. CDR3 DNA: TGCAGTGCTAGCCACAGGGGCCAGTCCTACGAGCAGTACTTC.

There are many counts of this clonotype. The J gene is TRBJ1-2, the V gene TRBV6-4; the D gene is possibly TRBD1 (5 bases). The V end lost 6 bases, the J end lost 13 bases, and 18 bases lay between the germline ends. From germline, CDR1 is MRHNA and CDR2 SNTAGT. This CDR3 has 12 residues. CDR3 sequence (DNA): TGTGCCAGCAGCGCCGGGCGGGGGACCTTCACCTTC. The encoded protein is CASSAGRGTFTF.

V is TRBV5-1 and J is TRBJ2-7, with D possibly being TRBD1 (6 bases). CDR1 and CDR2 from the germline V gene are SGHRS and YFSETQ. Deletions cut 4 bases from V and 4 bases from J, with 18 bases between. This CDR3 spans 15 amino acids. DNA for the CDR3: TGCGCCAGCAGCCTCAAAGGGACAAGAATGTACGAGCAGTACTTC. It codes for CASSLKGTRMYEQYF.

This clonotype is a singleton in its sample. The chain carries TRBV12-3 or TRBV12-4 and TRBJ1-2; TRBD1 matches 12 bases. The CDR3 contains 16 residues. V was pared by 4 bases and J by 7 bases, with 10 bases of the junction left unmatched. The CDR3 DNA sequence: TGTGCCAGCAGTTACGCCGGGACAGGGGGCGCGGGTGGCTACACCTTC. Amino acid sequence: CASSYAGTGGAGGYTF.

The chain is built from TRBV20-1 and TRBJ2-4; 7 bases line up with TRBD1. With V trimmed by 3 bases and J by 7 bases, 12 bases remained unmatched. Germline-derived CDR1 and CDR2 are DFQATT and SNEGSKA (reference sequence). CDR3 length: 15 amino acids. The CDR3 is CSASKDRAGGNIQYF. As DNA, the CDR3 is TGCAGTGCTAGCAAAGACAGGGCCGGCGGGAACATTCAGTACTTC.